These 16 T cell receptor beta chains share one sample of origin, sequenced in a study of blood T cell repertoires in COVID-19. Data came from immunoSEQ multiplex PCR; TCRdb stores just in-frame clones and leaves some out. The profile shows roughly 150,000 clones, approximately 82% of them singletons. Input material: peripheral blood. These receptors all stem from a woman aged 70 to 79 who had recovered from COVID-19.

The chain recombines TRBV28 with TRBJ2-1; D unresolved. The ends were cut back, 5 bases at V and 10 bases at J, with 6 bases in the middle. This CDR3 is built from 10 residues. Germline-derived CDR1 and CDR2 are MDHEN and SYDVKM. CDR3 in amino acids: CASSQIEQFF. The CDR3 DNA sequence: TGTGCCAGCAGTCAGATCGAGCAGTTCTTC.

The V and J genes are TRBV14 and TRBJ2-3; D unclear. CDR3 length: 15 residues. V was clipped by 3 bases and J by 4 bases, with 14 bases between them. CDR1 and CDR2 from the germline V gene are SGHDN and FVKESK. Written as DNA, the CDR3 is TGTGCCAGCAGCCATGGATCCGGGTGGGCAGATACGCAGTATTTT. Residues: CASSHGSGWADTQYF. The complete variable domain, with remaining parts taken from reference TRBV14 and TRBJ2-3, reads EAGVTQFPSHSVIEKGQTVTLRCDPISGHDNLYWYRRVMGKEIKFLLHFVKESKQDESGMPNNRFLAERTGGTYSTLKVQPAELEDSGVYFCASSHGSGWADTQYFGPGTRLTVL.

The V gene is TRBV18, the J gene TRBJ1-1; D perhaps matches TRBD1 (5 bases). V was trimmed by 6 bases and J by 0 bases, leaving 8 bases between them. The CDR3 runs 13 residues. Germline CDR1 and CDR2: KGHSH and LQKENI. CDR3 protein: CASSQGMNTEAFF. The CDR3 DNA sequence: TGTGCCAGCTCCCAGGGCATGAACACTGAAGCTTTCTTT.

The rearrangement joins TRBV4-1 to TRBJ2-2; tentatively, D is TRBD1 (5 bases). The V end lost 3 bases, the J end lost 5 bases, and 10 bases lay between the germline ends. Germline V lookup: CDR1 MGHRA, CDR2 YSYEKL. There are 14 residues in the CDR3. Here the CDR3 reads CASSQPPGTGELFF. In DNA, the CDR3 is TGCGCCAGCAGCCAGCCCCCAGGGACCGGGGAGCTGTTTTTT.

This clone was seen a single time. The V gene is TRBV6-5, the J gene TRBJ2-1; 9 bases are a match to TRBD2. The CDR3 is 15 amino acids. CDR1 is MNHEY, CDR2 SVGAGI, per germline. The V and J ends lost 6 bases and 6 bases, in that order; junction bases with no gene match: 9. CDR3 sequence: CASRAPERGVNEQFF. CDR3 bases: TGTGCCAGCAGAGCCCCTGAGCGGGGGGTCAATGAGCAGTTCTTC.

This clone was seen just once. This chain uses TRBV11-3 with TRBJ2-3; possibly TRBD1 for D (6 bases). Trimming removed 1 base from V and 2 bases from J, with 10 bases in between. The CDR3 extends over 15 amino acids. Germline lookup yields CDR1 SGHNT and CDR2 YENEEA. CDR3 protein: CASSLGQEHTDTQYF. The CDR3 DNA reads TGTGCCAGCAGCTTAGGACAGGAGCACACAGATACGCAGTATTTT. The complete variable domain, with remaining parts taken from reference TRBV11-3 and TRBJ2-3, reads EAGVVQSPRYKIIEKKQPVAFWCNPISGHNTLYWYLQNLGQGPELLIRYENEEAVDDSQLPKDRFSAERLKGVDSTLKIQPAELGDSAVYLCASSLGQEHTDTQYFGPGTRLTVL.

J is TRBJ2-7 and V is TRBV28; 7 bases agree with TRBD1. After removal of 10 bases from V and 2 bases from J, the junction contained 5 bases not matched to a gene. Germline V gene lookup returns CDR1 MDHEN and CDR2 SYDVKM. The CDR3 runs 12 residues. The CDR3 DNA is TGTGCCACCTCGGGACAGACCTACGAGCAGTACTTC. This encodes CATSGQTYEQYF.

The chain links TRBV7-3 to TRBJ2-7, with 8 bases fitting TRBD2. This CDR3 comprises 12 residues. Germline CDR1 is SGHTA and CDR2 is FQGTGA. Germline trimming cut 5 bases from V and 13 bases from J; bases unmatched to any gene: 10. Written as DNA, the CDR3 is TGTGCCAGCAGCCAACCGGGGGGGTGGCCCTACTTC. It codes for CASSQPGGWPYF.

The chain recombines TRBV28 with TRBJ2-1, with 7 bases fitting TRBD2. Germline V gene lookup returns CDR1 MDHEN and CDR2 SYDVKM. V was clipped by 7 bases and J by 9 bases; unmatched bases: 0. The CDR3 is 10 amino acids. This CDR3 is CASTGGEQFF. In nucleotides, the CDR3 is TGTGCCAGCACGGGAGGTGAGCAGTTCTTC.

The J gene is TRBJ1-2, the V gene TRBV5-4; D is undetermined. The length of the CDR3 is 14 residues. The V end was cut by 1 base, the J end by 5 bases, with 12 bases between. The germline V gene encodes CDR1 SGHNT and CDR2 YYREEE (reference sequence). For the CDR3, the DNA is TGTGCCAGCAGCTTGTGGGCAAGTCCTTATGGCTACACCTTC. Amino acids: CASSLWASPYGYTF.

The CDR3 region is CASSSTGKNTEAFF. The CDR3 region has the DNA TGTGCCAGCAGTTCCACCGGGAAGAACACTGAAGCTTTCTTT. This rearrangement joins TRBV6-2 or TRBV6-3 to TRBJ1-1; no firm D call. The CDR3 covers 14 residues. V was shortened by 4 bases and J by 1 base, with 10 bases between the two germline ends. Germline CDR1 MNHEY, CDR2 SVGEGT.

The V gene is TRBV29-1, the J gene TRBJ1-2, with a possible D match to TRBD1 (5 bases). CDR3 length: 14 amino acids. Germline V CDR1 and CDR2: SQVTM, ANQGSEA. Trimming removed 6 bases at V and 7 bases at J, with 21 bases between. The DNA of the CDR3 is TGCAGCGTGGACCACAGAAGCCGGGGGTCTGGCTACACCTTC. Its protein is CSVDHRSRGSGYTF.

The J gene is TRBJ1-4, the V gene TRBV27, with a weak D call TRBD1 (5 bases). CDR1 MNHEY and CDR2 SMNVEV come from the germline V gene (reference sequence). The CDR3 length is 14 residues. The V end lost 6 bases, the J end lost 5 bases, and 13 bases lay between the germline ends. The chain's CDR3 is CASSRVGGNEKLFF. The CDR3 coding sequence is TGTGCCAGCAGCCGGGTGGGGGGGAATGAAAAACTGTTTTTT. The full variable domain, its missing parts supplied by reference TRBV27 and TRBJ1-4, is EAQVTQNPRYLITVTGKKLTVTCSQNMNHEYMSWYRQDPGLGLRQIYYSMNVEVTDKGDVPEGYKVSRKEKRNFPLILESPSPNQTSLYFCASSRVGGNEKLFFGSGTQLSVL.

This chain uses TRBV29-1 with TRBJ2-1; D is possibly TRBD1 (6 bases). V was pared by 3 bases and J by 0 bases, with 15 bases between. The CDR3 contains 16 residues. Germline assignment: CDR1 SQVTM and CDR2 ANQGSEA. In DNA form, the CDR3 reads TGCAGCGTTGAGGGGGCCCAGGGACGCTCCTACAATGAGCAGTTCTTC. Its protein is CSVEGAQGRSYNEQFF.

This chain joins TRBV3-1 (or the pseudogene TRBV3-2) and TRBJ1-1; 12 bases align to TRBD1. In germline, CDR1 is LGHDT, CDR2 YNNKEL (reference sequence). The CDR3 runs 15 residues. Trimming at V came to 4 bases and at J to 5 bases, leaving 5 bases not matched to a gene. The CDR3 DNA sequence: TGTGCCAGCAGCCCCCGGGACAGGGGGCGAACTGAAGCTTTCTTT. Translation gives CASSPRDRGRTEAFF.

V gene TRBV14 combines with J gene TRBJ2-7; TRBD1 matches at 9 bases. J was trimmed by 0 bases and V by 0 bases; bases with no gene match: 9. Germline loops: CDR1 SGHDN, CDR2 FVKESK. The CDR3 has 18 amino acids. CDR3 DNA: TGTGCCAGCAGCCAAGACTGGGGGACAGGGAGTCCCTCCTACGAGCAGTACTTC. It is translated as CASSQDWGTGSPSYEQYF.